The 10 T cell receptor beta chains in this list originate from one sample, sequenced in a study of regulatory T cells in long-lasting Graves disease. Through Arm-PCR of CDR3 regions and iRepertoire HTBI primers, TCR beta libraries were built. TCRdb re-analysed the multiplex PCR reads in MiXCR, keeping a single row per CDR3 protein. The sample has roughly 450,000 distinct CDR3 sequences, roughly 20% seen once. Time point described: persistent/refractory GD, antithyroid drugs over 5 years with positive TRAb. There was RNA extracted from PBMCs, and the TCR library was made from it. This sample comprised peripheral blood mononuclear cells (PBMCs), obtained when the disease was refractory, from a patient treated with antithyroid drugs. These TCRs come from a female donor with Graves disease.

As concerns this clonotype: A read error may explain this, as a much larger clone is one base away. For the CDR3, the DNA is TGTGCCAGCAGTTTACGGTGGGGTTCGCTTTATTCACCCCTCCACTTT. It yields the protein CASSLRWGSLYSPLHF. The chain carries TRBV28 and TRBJ1-6; D not resolved. Germline CDR1 is MDHEN and CDR2 is SYDVKM. The V end was cut by 2 bases, the J end by 8 bases, with 16 bases between. This CDR3 region has 16 residues.

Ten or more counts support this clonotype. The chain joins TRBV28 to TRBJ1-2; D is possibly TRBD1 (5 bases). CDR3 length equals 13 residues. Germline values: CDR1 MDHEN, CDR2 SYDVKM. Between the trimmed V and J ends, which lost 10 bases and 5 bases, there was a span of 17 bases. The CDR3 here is CATGPRQRYGYTF. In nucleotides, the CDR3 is TGTGCCACCGGACCCAGACAGAGGTATGGCTACACCTTC.

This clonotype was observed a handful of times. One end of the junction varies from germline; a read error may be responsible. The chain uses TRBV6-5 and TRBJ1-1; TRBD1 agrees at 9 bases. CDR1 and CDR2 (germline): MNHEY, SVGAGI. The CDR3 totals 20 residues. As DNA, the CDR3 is TGTGCCAGCAGTTACGCCCCAGGGACAGGGTCATTAAGGTTAAACACTGAGGCTTTCTTT. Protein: CASSYAPGTGSLRLNTEAFF.

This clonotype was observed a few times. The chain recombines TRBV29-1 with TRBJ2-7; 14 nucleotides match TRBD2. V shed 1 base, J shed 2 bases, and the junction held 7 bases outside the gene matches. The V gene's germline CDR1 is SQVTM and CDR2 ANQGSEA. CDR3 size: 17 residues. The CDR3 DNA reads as TGCAGCGTTGAAGCGCCCGGGACTAGCGGGAGTGCCTACGAGCAGTACTTC. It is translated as CSVEAPGTSGSAYEQYF.

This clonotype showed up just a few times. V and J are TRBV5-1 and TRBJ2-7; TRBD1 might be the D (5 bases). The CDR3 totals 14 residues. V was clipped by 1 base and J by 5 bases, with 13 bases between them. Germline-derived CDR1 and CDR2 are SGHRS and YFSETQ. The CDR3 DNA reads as TGCGCCAGCAGCTTGCGGCAGGGCAGGGACGAGCAGTACTTC. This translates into CASSLRQGRDEQYF. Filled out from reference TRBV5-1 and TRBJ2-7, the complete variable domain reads KAGVTQTPRYLIKTRGQQVTLSCSPISGHRSVSWYQQTPGQGLQFLFEYFSETQRNKGNFPGRFSGRQFSNSRSEMNVSTLELGDSALYLCASSLRQGRDEQYFGPGTRLTVT.

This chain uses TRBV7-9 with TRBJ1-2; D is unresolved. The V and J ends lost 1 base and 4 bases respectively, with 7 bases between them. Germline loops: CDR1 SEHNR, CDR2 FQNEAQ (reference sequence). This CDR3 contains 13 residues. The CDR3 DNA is TGTGCCAGCAGCTTAGTGGATTTCTATGGCTACACCTTC. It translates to CASSLVDFYGYTF. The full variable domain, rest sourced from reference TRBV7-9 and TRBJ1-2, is DTGVSQNPRHKITKRGQNVTFRCDPISEHNRLYWYRQTLGQGPEFLTYFQNEAQLEKSRLLSDRFSAERPKGSFSTLEIQRTEQGDSAMYLCASSLVDFYGYTFGSGTRLTVV.

The CDR3 spells CASSLGLAGDEQFF. CDR3 sequence (DNA): TGTGCCAGCAGCCTGGGACTAGCGGGAGATGAGCAGTTCTTC. This chain links TRBV28 with TRBJ2-1, with 14 bases aligning to TRBD2. Germline lookup yields CDR1 MDHEN and CDR2 SYDVKM. The V gene end was trimmed by 6 bases and the J gene end by 8 bases; junction bases not matched to a gene: 3. There are 14 residues in the CDR3.

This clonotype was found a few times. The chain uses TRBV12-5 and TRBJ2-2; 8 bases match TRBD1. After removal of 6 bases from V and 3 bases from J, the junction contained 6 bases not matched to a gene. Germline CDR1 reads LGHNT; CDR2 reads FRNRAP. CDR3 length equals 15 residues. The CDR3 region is CASGRGQVDTGELFF. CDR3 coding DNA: TGTGCTAGTGGAAGGGGACAGGTCGACACCGGGGAGCTGTTTTTT.

CDR3: CSAREDWAYEQYF. The DNA of the CDR3 is TGCAGTGCTAGAGAGGACTGGGCCTACGAGCAGTACTTC. The chain recombines TRBV20-1 with TRBJ2-7, with D perhaps TRBD2 (5 bases). V dropped 0 bases and J dropped 2 bases, with 8 bases sitting between them. Germline CDR1 reads DFQATT; CDR2 reads SNEGSKA (reference sequence). There are 13 residues in the CDR3.

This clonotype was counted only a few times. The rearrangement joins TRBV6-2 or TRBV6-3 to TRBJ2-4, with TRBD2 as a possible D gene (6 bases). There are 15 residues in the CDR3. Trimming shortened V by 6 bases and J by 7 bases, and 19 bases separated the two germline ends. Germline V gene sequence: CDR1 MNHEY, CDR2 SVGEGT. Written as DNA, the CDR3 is TGTGCCAGCAGCTCCTCGGGGGATGGGAAGAACATTCAGTACTTC. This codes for CASSSSGDGKNIQYF.